One sample yielded the 14 T cell receptor beta chains listed below, sequenced in a study of T cell changes during pregnancy in multiple sclerosis. The repertoire was sequenced with immunoSEQ multiplex PCR; TCRdb's copy has only in-frame clones and lacks some. The sample has under 45,000 clones; about 92% are singletons. Source: CD4+ T cells from peripheral blood mononuclear cells, taken in the third trimester of pregnancy. The receptor source for this set is a female donor with multiple sclerosis, enrolled in a pregnancy study.

This clone has only one observation. V and J are TRBV7-2 and TRBJ2-7, with 7 positions matching TRBD1. Germline V gene sequence: CDR1 SGHTA, CDR2 FQGNSA. This CDR3 has 15 residues. J gave up 1 base and V 5 bases, and 8 bases lay outside the gene matches. CDR3 region: CASSPRRDRSYEQYF. For the CDR3, the DNA is TGTGCCAGCAGCCCCCGCCGGGACAGATCCTACGAGCAGTACTTC.

The chain employs TRBV23-1 and TRBJ1-2, with TRBD1 as a possible D gene (5 bases). TRBV23-1 is an open reading frame, and its role is uncertain. Trimming took 2 bases from V and 1 from J, leaving 8 bases between them. This CDR3 comprises 14 residues. For the CDR3, the DNA is TGCGCCAGCAGTCAAGACAGTAATAACTATGGCTACACCTTC. It translates to CASSQDSNNYGYTF.

The CDR3 loop reads CASSTFYRGPNQPQHF. CDR3 nucleotide sequence: TGTGCCAGCAGTACATTTTACAGGGGTCCAAATCAGCCCCAGCATTTT. The chain links TRBV27 to TRBJ1-5; 7 bases align to TRBD1. V shed 5 bases and J 4 bases; nucleotides not matched to a gene: 11. Germline CDR1 is MNHEY and CDR2 is SMNVEV (reference sequence). The CDR3 runs 16 residues.

The genes are TRBV6-5 and TRBJ2-1; TRBD1 might be the D (6 bases). The CDR3 is 14 residues long. CDR1 is MNHEY and CDR2 is SVGAGI in the germline V gene. V gave up 6 bases and J gave up 3 bases, with 12 bases separating them. CDR3 sequence reads: CASRDRILYNEQFF. The CDR3 nucleotides read TGTGCCAGCAGGGACAGAATACTCTACAATGAGCAGTTCTTC.

This chain joins TRBV27 and TRBJ1-3; D is undetermined. The CDR3 is 18 residues long. Germline CDR1 MNHEY, CDR2 SMNVEV (reference sequence). Between the trimmed V and J ends, which lost 4 bases and 0 bases, there was a span of 19 bases. The CDR3 region has the DNA TGTGCCAGCAGTTCCCCCTGGAGGCCTCACACCTCTGGAAACACCATATATTTT. It translates to CASSSPWRPHTSGNTIYF.

This rearrangement joins TRBV19 to TRBJ1-2, with 7 nucleotides matching TRBD1. This CDR3 comprises 15 residues. The trim removed 5 bases at V and 2 bases at J, leaving 8 bases unmatched. CDR1 LNHDA and CDR2 SQIVND come from the germline V gene (reference sequence). CDR3 amino acids: CASSVPDRRNYGYTF. The CDR3, as DNA: TGTGCCAGTAGTGTTCCGGACAGGCGAAACTATGGCTACACCTTC.

The chain is built from TRBV2 and TRBJ2-2; 8 bases align to TRBD1. The germline CDR1 and CDR2 sequences are SNHLY and FYNNEI. The CDR3 spans 14 residues. V lost 6 bases, J lost 6 bases, and 6 bases stayed unmatched. The CDR3 sequence: CASRGLTGAGELFF. In DNA form, the CDR3 reads TGTGCCAGCAGGGGTTTGACAGGGGCCGGGGAGCTGTTTTTT. The full variable domain, in which reference TRBV2 and TRBJ2-2 provide the parts outside the CDR3, is EPEVTQTPSHQVTQMGQEVILRCVPISNHLYFYWYRQILGQKVEFLVSFYNNEISEKSEIFDDQFSVERPDGSNFTLKIRSTKLEDSAMYFCASRGLTGAGELFFGEGSRLTVL.

The chain combines TRBV6-1 with TRBJ1-6; D remains ambiguous. Looked up from germline, CDR1 is MNHNS and CDR2 is SASEGT. Between the trimmed V and J ends, which lost 10 bases and 9 bases, there was a span of 22 bases. CDR3 length: 15 amino acids. The CDR3 DNA reads as TGTGCCACCACTGAACCAGGTTGGGCCATTTCACCCCTCCACTTT. Its protein is CATTEPGWAISPLHF.

The genes are TRBV2 and TRBJ1-3; no firm D call. Trimming shortened V by 6 bases and J by 2 bases, and 8 bases separated the two germline ends. CDR1 and CDR2 (germline): SNHLY, FYNNEI. This CDR3 spans 13 amino acids. The CDR3 protein is CASSTETGNTIYF. CDR3 DNA sequence: TGTGCCAGCAGCACCGAGACTGGAAACACCATATATTTT.

The chain has TRBV4-3 and TRBJ2-2; a weak D match, TRBD2 (6 bases). The length of the CDR3 is 16 residues. CDR1 is LGHNA, CDR2 YSLEER, per germline. V dropped 5 bases and J dropped 5 bases, with 18 bases sitting between them. The CDR3, as DNA: TGCGCCAGCAGCACGCGGGGTGGCCGATTTACCGGGGAGCTGTTTTTT. Its translation: CASSTRGGRFTGELFF.

This clone was counted once. This chain joins TRBV19 and TRBJ1-5, with D possibly matching TRBD1 (5 bases). Germline CDR1 reads LNHDA; CDR2 reads SQIVND (reference sequence). Trimming took 9 bases from V and 6 from J, leaving 15 bases between them. This CDR3 spans 13 amino acids. In DNA, the CDR3 is TGTGCCAGCAGAGCGGGGCTAGGTCAGCCCCAGCATTTT. Residues: CASRAGLGQPQHF.

V is TRBV2 and J is TRBJ1-1; D is ambiguous. CDR3 size: 10 residues. V lost 7 bases to trimming and J lost 6 bases, with 6 bases between them. CDR1 is SNHLY and CDR2 is FYNNEI in the germline V gene. The CDR3 DNA reads TGTGCCAGCAAGCAAGCTGAAGCTTTCTTT. This sequence encodes CASKQAEAFF.

The chain links TRBV28 to TRBJ2-3, with TRBD2 identical over 10 bases. CDR1 is MDHEN and CDR2 is SYDVKM in the germline V gene. V was clipped by 6 bases and J by 4 bases; unmatched bases: 7. The CDR3 is made up of 15 amino acids. The CDR3 DNA reads as TGTGCCAGCAGCCCTAGCGGGAGTGTCTCAGATACGCAGTATTTT. As protein: CASSPSGSVSDTQYF.

The sample holds one count of this clone. This sequence joins TRBV6-1 and TRBJ2-2; TRBD1 agrees at 7 bases. There are 14 residues in the CDR3. CDR1 is MNHNS, CDR2 SASEGT, per germline. V was pared by 7 bases and J by 2 bases, with 4 bases of the junction left unmatched. The CDR3 nucleotides are TGTGCCAGCAAGGGACAGTTTAACACCGGGGAGCTGTTTTTT. Residues: CASKGQFNTGELFF.